The T cell receptor beta chain under discussion was sequenced for a study of blood T cell repertoires in COVID-19. Overall study: Material from acute and convalescent COVID-19 was sourced from the United States, Italy and Spain.

With 6 bases removed from V and 5 bases from J, the gap between germline ends came to 8 bases. The CDR3 contains 12 residues. The germline V gene has CDR1 MNHEY and CDR2 SMNVEV (reference sequence). The protocol was immunoSEQ multiplex PCR, while the TCRdb copy is restricted to in-frame clones and leaves out a portion. This table holds 200,000 to 250,000 clones, more than 75% found once. Patients at the Seattle site were enrolled during active infection and followed longitudinally. V usage is TRBV27 and J usage is TRBJ1-5, with a tentative D call TRBD1 (5 bases). This TCR derives from a woman aged 70 to 79 with COVID-19, enrolled during active disease. Sequenced sample: peripheral blood. CDR3 bases: TGTGCCAGCAGCACAGGTCATCAGCCCCAGCATTTT. Translation gives CASSTGHQPQHF.